A single sample gave rise to the 20 T cell receptor beta chains below, sequenced in a study of shared clonotypes between healthy human individuals (dated by TCRdb to 2020 to 2022). Library preparation used the immunoSEQ multiplex PCR assay. TCRdb provides this immuneACCESS table in a form limited to in-frame rearrangements. Some clones are lacking; in checked studies, under half of them reflect an unresolved V gene, and why the rest are absent is not known. The sample yields roughly 300,000 clones; 80% to 90% were counted once. Of the sample, around 15% falls within the top ten clones. The sample was memory CD8+ T cells sorted from blood. This specimen's cell subset or site label, interpreted: CD45RO+ cells pooled with CCR7-negative TemRA cells. These receptor sequences come from a man in his late teens or twenties in good health.

This chain joins TRBV27 and TRBJ2-7; a weak D match, TRBD2 (6 bases). Trimming shortened V by 1 base and J by 4 bases, and 11 bases separated the two germline ends. There are 14 residues in the CDR3. Per germline, CDR1 MNHEY and CDR2 SMNVEV (reference sequence). The CDR3 spells CASSLYGGGYEQYF. CDR3 bases: TGTGCCAGCAGTTTATATGGGGGAGGTTACGAGCAGTACTTC.

Here the CDR3 DNA reads TGTGCCAGCAGCTCCTGGGACATCGGAAACACCATATATTTT. Its protein product is CASSSWDIGNTIYF. The chain uses TRBV11-1 and TRBJ1-3; tentative D call: TRBD1 (6 bases). Germline-derived CDR1 and CDR2 are SGHAT and FQDESV (reference sequence). This CDR3 comprises 14 residues. With 4 bases removed from V and 4 bases from J, the gap between germline ends came to 11 bases.

This clone was observed a single time. The J gene is TRBJ1-5, the V gene TRBV7-9, with 10 bases lining up with TRBD1. The CDR3 consists of 14 residues. V trimming: 6 bases; J trimming: 6 bases; junction bases outside the gene matches: 5. Germline V gene lookup returns CDR1 SEHNR and CDR2 FQNEAQ (reference sequence). The CDR3 DNA reads as TGTGCCAGCAGTTCGGGACAGGGGACTCAGCCCCAGCATTTT. It specifies CASSSGQGTQPQHF.

This rearrangement joins TRBV5-1 to TRBJ2-2; TRBD1 aligns across 9 bases. The CDR3 has 17 residues. Germline V gene lookup returns CDR1 SGHRS and CDR2 YFSETQ. V trimming: 2 bases; J trimming: 3 bases; junction bases outside the gene matches: 8. The CDR3 sequence is CASSLITGTGYTGELFF. For the CDR3, the DNA is TGCGCCAGCAGCTTAATTACCGGGACAGGGTACACCGGGGAGCTGTTTTTT.

The V call is TRBV7-2, the J call TRBJ2-7; 8 bases fit TRBD2. With 3 bases clipped from V and 6 bases from J, the junction kept 13 bases outside the gene matches. Germline V gene sequence: CDR1 SGHTA, CDR2 FQGNSA. The CDR3 loop spans 16 amino acids. Here the CDR3 DNA reads TGTGCCAGCAGCTTCACAGGGACTATCGGGAGGGGCGAGCAGTACTTC. Translation: CASSFTGTIGRGEQYF.

A few counts support this clone. The chain carries TRBV29-1 and TRBJ1-2; D might be TRBD1 (6 bases). V shed 2 bases and J shed 2 bases, with 18 bases lying between them. Germline assignment: CDR1 SQVTM and CDR2 ANQGSEA. The CDR3 has 16 amino acids. CDR3 sequence reads: CSVEFVGQSLNYGYTF. The CDR3 DNA is TGCAGCGTTGAATTCGTTGGACAGAGTTTAAACTATGGCTACACCTTC. Complete variable domain (other parts from reference TRBV29-1 and TRBJ1-2): SAVISQKPSRDICQRGTSLTIQCQVDSQVTMMFWYRQQPGQSLTLIATANQGSEATYESGFVIDKFPISRPNLTFSTLTVSNMSPEDSSIYLCSVEFVGQSLNYGYTFGSGTRLTVV.

On this clone: This specimen includes other DNA sequences encoding the same CDR3. The genes are TRBV4-3 and TRBJ1-5; D may be TRBD1 (6 bases). V shed 2 bases and J shed 0 bases, with 8 bases lying between them. CDR3 size: 15 residues. From germline, CDR1 is LGHNA and CDR2 YSLEER. This CDR3 is CASSQNRDSNQPQHF. In DNA form, the CDR3 reads TGCGCCAGCAGCCAAAACAGGGATAGCAATCAGCCCCAGCATTTT.

V is TRBV9 and J is TRBJ1-3; unclear D gene. The ends were cut back, 0 bases at V and 9 bases at J, with 7 bases in the middle. Per germline, CDR1 SGDLS and CDR2 YYNGEE. The CDR3 has 12 amino acids. The CDR3: CASSVEGGTIYF. In DNA, the CDR3 is TGTGCCAGCAGCGTAGAGGGCGGCACCATATATTTT.

To note about this clone: The same CDR3 also results from other DNA sequences found in this sample. The V and J genes are TRBV19 and TRBJ2-5, with TRBD1 identical over 8 bases. There are 13 residues in the CDR3. Germline CDR1 and CDR2: LNHDA and SQIVND (reference sequence). Trimming at V came to 5 bases and at J to 5 bases, leaving 4 bases not matched to a gene. Written as DNA, the CDR3 is TGTGCCAGTAGTCTGGACAGGGAGGAGACCCAGTACTTC. It codes for CASSLDREETQYF.

The V and J genes are TRBV11-2 and TRBJ2-1; 8 positions agree with TRBD1. The CDR3 runs to 17 residues. In germline, CDR1 is SGHAT, CDR2 FQNNGV. V lost 4 bases, J lost 7 bases, and 15 bases stayed unmatched. The CDR3 DNA reads TGTGCCAGCAGCTCACCCGGCGCCGGACAGGGTATGAATGAGCAGTTCTTC. Its translation: CASSSPGAGQGMNEQFF. The complete variable domain, with remaining parts taken from reference TRBV11-2 and TRBJ2-1, reads EAGVAQSPRYKIIEKRQSVAFWCNPISGHATLYWYQQILGQGPKLLIQFQNNGVVDDSQLPKDRFSAERLKGVDSTLKIQPAKLEDSAVYLCASSSPGAGQGMNEQFFGPGTRLTVL.

This clone was seen just once. The chain recombines TRBV6-1 with TRBJ2-7, with D uncertain. Trimming cost V 0 bases and J 5 bases, with 5 bases left between them. This CDR3 has 12 amino acids. In germline, CDR1 is MNHNS, CDR2 SASEGT. As DNA, the CDR3 is TGTGCCAGCAGTGAAGCTTATAACGAGCAGTACTTC. Protein product: CASSEAYNEQYF.

The genes are TRBV5-6 and TRBJ2-7; TRBD1 is a possible D gene (6 bases). V was pared by 4 bases and J by 0 bases, with 11 bases between. Germline-derived CDR1 and CDR2 are SGHDT and YYEEEE. CDR3 length equals 14 residues. The CDR3 region has the DNA TGTGCCAGCAGCAACCCGACAGGCTCCTACGAGCAGTACTTC. Translated: CASSNPTGSYEQYF.

The chain employs TRBV27 and TRBJ2-7, with 8 bases matching TRBD1. Germline-derived CDR1 and CDR2 are MNHEY and SMNVEV (reference sequence). The CDR3 spans 14 residues. J gave up 1 base and V 6 bases, and 5 bases lay outside the gene matches. Here the CDR3 reads CASSPDRVSYEQYF. Here the CDR3 DNA reads TGTGCCAGCAGCCCGGACAGGGTGTCCTACGAGCAGTACTTC.

This chain connects TRBV28 to TRBJ1-1, with 7 bases fitting TRBD1. CDR3 size: 14 residues. J gave up 3 bases and V 6 bases, and 7 bases lay outside the gene matches. CDR1 is MDHEN, CDR2 SYDVKM, per germline. The DNA of the CDR3 is TGTGCCAGCAGGGAAACAGGGGCGGACACTGAAGCTTTCTTT. It translates to CASRETGADTEAFF.

The V call is TRBV28, the J call TRBJ2-7, with D perhaps matching TRBD1 (5 bases). V was cut by 6 bases and J by 9 bases, with 30 bases left in between. Germline loops: CDR1 MDHEN, CDR2 SYDVKM. This CDR3 region has 17 residues. CDR3 bases: TGTGCCAGCAGCTTCCCCAAGATCTATCTCAAGCAGGGATGGCAGTACTTC. Translation: CASSFPKIYLKQGWQYF.

The V gene is TRBV7-9, the J gene TRBJ2-2; unclear D gene. CDR1 is SEHNR and CDR2 is FQNEAQ in the germline V gene (reference sequence). V was trimmed by 3 bases and J by 4 bases, leaving 9 bases between them. The CDR3 length is 14 residues. The CDR3 spells CASSFLYGTGELFF. CDR3 DNA sequence: TGTGCCAGCAGCTTCCTCTACGGCACCGGGGAGCTGTTTTTT.

The table lists this clone with a few counts. The chain joins TRBV4-2 to TRBJ2-7; 10 bases agree with TRBD1. This CDR3 is 14 amino acids long. Trimming at V came to 0 bases and at J to 5 bases, leaving 1 base not matched to a gene. The germline gives CDR1 LGHNA, CDR2 YNFKEQ. The CDR3: CASSQDGTGDEQYF. The CDR3 DNA sequence: TGTGCCAGCAGCCAAGATGGGACAGGGGACGAGCAGTACTTC.

The rearrangement joins TRBV5-4 to TRBJ2-7, with 7 bases identical to TRBD2. The CDR3 runs 15 residues. J gave up 0 bases and V 3 bases, and 6 bases lay outside the gene matches. Per the germline V gene, CDR1 is SGHNT and CDR2 is YYREEE (reference sequence). DNA of the CDR3: TGTGCCAGCAGCTATAACGGACTAGTCTCCTACGAGCAGTACTTC. It translates to CASSYNGLVSYEQYF. Looking up the rest from reference TRBV5-4 and TRBJ2-7 gives the full variable domain: ETGVTQSPTHLIKTRGQQVTLRCSSQSGHNTVSWYQQALGQGPQFIFQYYREEENGRGNFPPRFSGLQFPNYSSELNVNALELDDSALYLCASSYNGLVSYEQYFGPGTRLTVT.

This chain joins TRBV27 and TRBJ2-7, with 11 nucleotides matching TRBD2. The V segment lost 2 bases and the J segment 5 bases; nucleotides outside the gene matches: 5. CDR1 is MNHEY, CDR2 SMNVEV, per germline (reference sequence). CDR3 size: 15 residues. CDR3 protein: CASSLLTSGIHEQYF. The CDR3 coding sequence is TGTGCCAGCAGTTTACTGACTAGCGGGATCCACGAGCAGTACTTC.

To note about this clone: One end of the junction varies from germline; a read error may be responsible. This CDR3 is CASSLVSPIGISHEQYF. The CDR3 DNA is TGTGCCAGCAGCTTAGTATCACCCATCGGGATCTCCCACGAGCAGTACTTC. V gene TRBV7-2 combines with J gene TRBJ2-7; the D gene is possibly TRBD2 (5 bases). Germline V gene data show CDR1 as SGHTA and CDR2 as FQGNSA. The CDR3 has 17 residues.